This paragraph covers one TCR beta chain sequence. The CDR3 has 17 residues. V was clipped by 8 bases and J by 4 bases, with 26 bases between them. CDR1 is MNHGY, CDR2 SAAAGT, per germline. Sequencing used immunoSEQ v3. Clones were read by immunoSEQ multiplex PCR, and TCRdb kept only the in-frame ones, dropping some. The repertoire holds about 21,000 clones, with just over 70% as singletons. These data belong to a study of TIL therapy for anti-PD-1-resistant metastatic lung cancer. Study context: Tumors had a median PD-L1 proportion score of approximately 6.4%.

The time point was: pre-treatment sample, taken before nivolumab and TIL therapy. Enrollment ran from late 2017 to early 2020. The rearrangement joins TRBV6-8 to TRBJ2-5, with D perhaps TRBD1 (8 bases). The TCR comes from a person aged 25-85 years with non-small cell lung cancer. This material consisted of blood, taken at baseline. The CDR3 region has the DNA TGTGCCAGCCCTAGCGGACATAGCGGCCAGGGGGCAGAGACCCAGTACTTC. This sequence encodes CASPSGHSGQGAETQYF.